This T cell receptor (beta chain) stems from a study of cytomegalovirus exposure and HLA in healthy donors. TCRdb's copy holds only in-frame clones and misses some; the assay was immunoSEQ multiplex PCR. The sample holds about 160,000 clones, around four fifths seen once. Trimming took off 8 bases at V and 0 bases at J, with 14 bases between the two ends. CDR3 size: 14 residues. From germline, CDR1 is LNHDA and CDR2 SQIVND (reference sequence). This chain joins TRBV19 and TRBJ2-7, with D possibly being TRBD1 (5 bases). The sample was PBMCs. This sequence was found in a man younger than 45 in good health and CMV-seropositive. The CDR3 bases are TGTGCCAGTGGTGCAGGACAATCCTCCTACGAGCAGTACTTC. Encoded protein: CASGAGQSSYEQYF.